This record covers a single T cell receptor (beta chain). Its antigen is unknown. This sample was included in a study of OX40 agonist ivuxolimab in advanced cancers. Findings of the study overall: Within 6 weeks, CD4+ and CD8+ blood T cells expanded clonally at 0.1 to 3.0 mg/kg.

This table comes from immunoSEQ multiplex PCR, and its TCRdb copy is limited to in-frame clones, with some not included. The sample includes around 95,000 clones, around 92% of them seen just once. Specimen: CD4+ or CD8+ T cells sorted from blood, collected in a trial of the OX40 agonist ivuxolimab. The TCR was taken from an adult with an advanced solid tumor such as melanoma, head and neck, liver or kidney cancer.

The CDR3 protein is CASSLEKGGTANTEAFF. In DNA form, the CDR3 reads TGTGCCAGCAGCTTAGAAAAAGGCGGGACAGCGAACACTGAAGCTTTCTTT. The rearrangement links TRBV11-3 to TRBJ1-1; 7 nucleotides agree with TRBD1. V shed 0 bases, J shed 1 base, and the junction held 8 bases outside the gene matches. The germline V gene has CDR1 SGHNT and CDR2 YENEEA. CDR3 size: 17 residues.